Listed here are 27 T cell receptor beta chains from one sample, sequenced in a study of shared clonotypes between healthy human individuals (TCRdb year 2020). The method behind the library was the immunoSEQ multiplex PCR assay. As stored in TCRdb, this immuneACCESS dataset retains in-frame rearrangements with V and J assigned. A fraction of the clones does not appear; measured against another copy, unresolved V genes explain less than half of the discrepancy, and the remainder lacks a known reason. A total of around 600,000 clones appear in this sample, more than 95% of them only once. Of the sample, 0.055% to 0.07% falls within the top ten clones. Sequenced input: naive CD4+ T cells sorted from blood. The cell subset or site tag for this specimen amounts to: CD45RA+ positively selected. All receptors come from a woman under 40 in good health.

The J gene is TRBJ2-5, the V gene TRBV7-9; no firm D call. The end of the DNA fits TRBJ2-7 better, so the J call may be wrong. The length of the CDR3 is 14 residues. Per the germline V gene, CDR1 is SEHNR and CDR2 is FQNEAQ (reference sequence). The chain's CDR3 is CASSHALSAPEQYF. For the CDR3, the DNA is TGTGCCAGCAGCCACGCCTTGTCTGCGCCCGAGCAGTACTTC.

The gene calls are TRBV19 and TRBJ2-7; D may be TRBD2 (6 bases). Germline CDR1 is LNHDA and CDR2 is SQIVND (reference sequence). The CDR3 extends over 14 amino acids. V was shortened by 6 bases and J by 6 bases, with 18 bases between the two germline ends. In DNA, the CDR3 is TGTGCCAGTAGCCCAGACCGGGGAGGCTTCGAGCAGTACTTC. Amino acid sequence: CASSPDRGGFEQYF.

The chain couples TRBV21-1 to TRBJ2-2; TRBD1, the table's D call, lacks a check against the DNA. TRBV21-1 is an annotated pseudogene. The length of the CDR3 is 17 residues. For the CDR3, the DNA is TGTGCCAGCAGCACACGTCCGGGACAGGGGCACACCGGGGAGCTGTTTTTT. Amino acids: CASSTRPGQGHTGELFF.

This sequence joins TRBV15 and TRBJ1-2; TRBD1 is a possible D gene (5 bases). Germline CDR1 and CDR2: LNHNV and YYDKDF (reference sequence). CDR3 length equals 12 residues. Trimming stripped 0 bases from V and 8 bases from J, with 7 bases between. CDR3 region: CATSREGDGYTF. CDR3 coding DNA: TGTGCCACCAGCAGAGAAGGGGACGGCTACACCTTC.

The chain links TRBV25-1 to TRBJ2-2; D gene uncertain. CDR3 length: 11 residues. The V and J ends lost 7 bases and 5 bases respectively, with 5 bases between them. In germline, CDR1 is MGHDK, CDR2 SYGVNS. The CDR3 protein is CASTSTGELFF. As DNA, the CDR3 is TGTGCCAGCACCTCTACCGGGGAGCTGTTTTTT. The variable domain in full, completed from reference TRBV25-1 and TRBJ2-2, reads EADIYQTPRYLVIGTGKKITLECSQTMGHDKMYWYQQDPGMELHLIHYSYGVNSTEKGDLSSESTVSRIRTEHFPLTLESARPSHTSQYLCASTSTGELFFGEGSRLTVL.

In the case of this clone: An end of the junction does not agree with germline; a read error may underlie this. The chain couples TRBV5-4 to TRBJ2-3, with unresolved D. CDR3 size: 12 residues. CDR1 is SGHNT, CDR2 YYREEE, per germline (reference sequence). The CDR3 reads CAGSLTTDTQYF. CDR3 DNA: TGTGCCGGCAGCTTGACCACAGATACGCAGTATTTT.

The chain has TRBV7-2 and TRBJ2-5; 9 bases agree with TRBD1. The tail of the sequence fits TRBJ2-7 better, so the J call may be wrong. The length of the CDR3 is 15 residues. Germline loops: CDR1 SGHTA, CDR2 FQGNSA. The CDR3 nucleotides read TGTGCCAGCAGCCCCAGACAGGGGGATTATGCCGAGCAGTACTTC. Translating gives CASSPRQGDYAEQYF.

The chain is built from TRBV18 and TRBJ1-5; the D gene is possibly TRBD1 (5 bases). Per the germline V gene, CDR1 is KGHSH and CDR2 is LQKENI. The CDR3 length is 15 residues. Deletions cut 3 bases from V and 5 bases from J, with 14 bases between. This CDR3 reads CASSPGEGTYQPQHF. Here the CDR3 DNA reads TGTGCCAGCTCACCGGGAGAAGGGACGTATCAGCCCCAGCATTTT.

This clone has just a few counts. This chain uses TRBV30 with TRBJ1-1, with D maybe TRBD1 (5 bases). Deletions cut 2 bases from V and 4 bases from J, with 8 bases between. The CDR3 covers 12 residues. Germline CDR1 GTSNPN, CDR2 SVGIG (reference sequence). The CDR3 is CAWSRGTTEAFF. The CDR3, as DNA: TGTGCCTGGAGTAGAGGGACCACTGAAGCTTTCTTT.

This chain connects TRBV5-1 to TRBJ2-1; 11 bases are a match to TRBD2. J gave up 7 bases and V 6 bases, and 12 bases lay outside the gene matches. Germline CDR1 SGHRS, CDR2 YFSETQ. This CDR3 region has 16 residues. DNA of the CDR3: TGCGCCAGCAACCCCCCGGGACTAGCGGTTGGGAATGAGCAGTTCTTC. Translating gives CASNPPGLAVGNEQFF.

The CDR3 DNA reads TGTGCCAGCAGGAGCCAGGGATTAATCGGGGAGCTGTTTTTT. Encoded protein: CASRSQGLIGELFF. The rearrangement links TRBV28 to TRBJ2-2, with D possibly matching TRBD1 (5 bases). The CDR3 runs 14 residues. Germline assignment: CDR1 MDHEN and CDR2 SYDVKM. V lost 6 bases, J lost 7 bases, and 15 bases lay in between. The whole variable domain, filled in from reference TRBV28 and TRBJ2-2, reads DVKVTQSSRYLVKRTGEKVFLECVQDMDHENMFWYRQDPGLGLRLIYFSYDVKMKEKGDIPEGYSVSREKKERFSLILESASTNQTSMYLCASRSQGLIGELFFGEGSRLTVL.

About this clone: Other nucleotide sequences in the sample specify the same CDR3. This rearrangement joins TRBV4-1 to TRBJ1-1; D uncertain. V was pared by 0 bases and J by 4 bases, with 6 bases between. Germline-derived CDR1 and CDR2 are MGHRA and YSYEKL. This CDR3 is built from 13 residues. CDR3 DNA: TGCGCCAGCAGCCAAGAACGGGGCACTGAAGCTTTCTTT. Translating gives CASSQERGTEAFF.

The chain links TRBV28 to TRBJ2-7; D not certain. Germline-derived CDR1 and CDR2 are MDHEN and SYDVKM. V lost 3 bases to trimming and J lost 4 bases, with 10 bases between them. CDR3 size: 13 residues. The CDR3 here is CASSLTGHYEQYF. In DNA form, the CDR3 reads TGTGCCAGCAGTTTGACGGGCCATTACGAGCAGTACTTC.

This chain uses TRBV7-9 with TRBJ1-1; no definite D call. The V gene lost 4 bases and the J gene lost 7 bases, with 13 bases spanning the gap. The germline gives CDR1 SEHNR, CDR2 FQNEAQ (reference sequence). CDR3 length equals 13 residues. The CDR3 coding sequence is TGTGCCAGCAGCTCCCAAGGAGTGGGTGAAGCTTTCTTT. Protein: CASSSQGVGEAFF.

This chain uses TRBV15 with TRBJ2-2, with D possibly TRBD2 on 5 matching bases. CDR3 length equals 13 residues. The germline V gene has CDR1 LNHNV and CDR2 YYDKDF (reference sequence). V lost 4 bases and J 7 bases, leaving 10 bases between the germline ends. This chain's CDR3 is CATSTHGGGELFF. The CDR3 DNA reads TGTGCCACCAGCACACATGGAGGCGGGGAGCTGTTTTTT.

The V and J genes are TRBV7-9 and TRBJ1-5; unclear D gene. The CDR3 covers 15 residues. CDR1 and CDR2 (germline): SEHNR, FQNEAQ (reference sequence). Trimming removed 3 bases at V and 3 bases at J, with 12 bases between. CDR3 DNA sequence: TGTGCCAGCAGCTTGGGAAACAGTGTCAATCAGCCCCAGCATTTT. Translation gives CASSLGNSVNQPQHF.

The CDR3 spells CASRRDNNYGYTF. CDR3 nucleotides: TGTGCCAGCAGGCGGGACAACAACTATGGCTACACCTTC. The chain links TRBV6-5 to TRBJ1-2, with D possibly TRBD1 on 6 matching bases. V was pared by 6 bases and J by 2 bases, with 10 bases between. CDR1 MNHEY and CDR2 SVGAGI come from the germline V gene. The CDR3 covers 13 residues.

This rearrangement joins TRBV5-1 to TRBJ1-1; possibly TRBD1 for D (5 bases). Germline V CDR1 and CDR2: SGHRS, YFSETQ. This CDR3 is built from 16 residues. The V gene lost 5 bases and the J gene lost 4 bases, with 21 bases spanning the gap. CDR3 DNA: TGCGCCAGCAGTTTTCATCCACGCCCCGGGACCACTGAAGCTTTCTTT. This codes for CASSFHPRPGTTEAFF.

This chain joins TRBV30 and TRBJ1-3; D not resolved. The CDR3 has 12 amino acids. Trimming stripped 5 bases from V and 3 bases from J, with 8 bases between. Germline CDR1 GTSNPN, CDR2 SVGIG (reference sequence). CDR3 sequence (DNA): TGTGCCTGGGGATTGGGTGGAAACACCATATATTTT. Protein product: CAWGLGGNTIYF.

The chain links TRBV7-6 to TRBJ2-3; D might be TRBD2 (6 bases). V was pared by 0 bases and J by 2 bases, with 27 bases between. The CDR3 extends over 21 amino acids. Germline values: CDR1 SGHVS, CDR2 FNYEAQ. In nucleotides, the CDR3 is TGTGCCAGCAGCTTAGCGTACCCCGGAGGAGGCGGGACGTACTACACAGATACGCAGTATTTT. This codes for CASSLAYPGGGGTYYTDTQYF.

The chain combines TRBV28 with TRBJ1-1; 10 bases align to TRBD1. This CDR3 is 12 amino acids long. CDR1 and CDR2 from the germline V gene are MDHEN and SYDVKM. Germline trimming cut 4 bases from V and 14 bases from J; bases unmatched to any gene: 7. In DNA form, the CDR3 reads TGTGCCAGCAGTTGGCTGGGACAGGGGACGTTCTTT. The encoded protein is CASSWLGQGTFF.

This chain joins TRBV2 and TRBJ2-2; D is uncertain. V lost 6 bases and J lost 6, with 8 bases in between. Per germline, CDR1 SNHLY and CDR2 FYNNEI. The CDR3 has 12 residues. The CDR3 is CASRTTAGELFF. The CDR3 bases are TGTGCCAGCAGGACAACGGCCGGGGAGCTGTTTTTT.

This chain joins TRBV6-5 and TRBJ2-3; D gene unclear. The germline CDR1 and CDR2 sequences are MNHEY and SVGAGI. The CDR3 contains 13 residues. Trimming shortened V by 7 bases and J by 2 bases, and 10 bases separated the two germline ends. This CDR3 reads CASTGFPTDTQYF. The CDR3 nucleotides read TGTGCCAGCACCGGTTTCCCCACAGATACGCAGTATTTT.

The chain uses TRBV4-2 and TRBJ2-3; tentative D call: TRBD2 (5 bases). Trimming left V 3 bases short and J 7 bases short, with 17 bases between. The CDR3 runs to 15 residues. CDR1 and CDR2 (germline): LGHNA, YNFKEQ. Here the CDR3 DNA reads TGTGCCAGCAGCCAGACTTCGGAGGTCCCGTATACGCAGTATTTT. This translates into CASSQTSEVPYTQYF.

This chain joins TRBV28 and TRBJ2-1; D may correspond to TRBD1 or TRBD2 (5 bases each). Looked up from germline, CDR1 is MDHEN and CDR2 is SYDVKM. CDR3 length: 13 residues. V was pared by 7 bases and J by 4 bases, with 11 bases between. CDR3 region: CASMWDVYNEQFF. CDR3 sequence (DNA): TGTGCCAGCATGTGGGACGTTTACAATGAGCAGTTCTTC.

V and J are TRBV19 and TRBJ2-7; 7 positions agree with TRBD2. This CDR3 has 13 amino acids. Germline V gene lookup returns CDR1 LNHDA and CDR2 SQIVND (reference sequence). The junction had 6 bases not matched to a gene; V was cut back by 6 bases and J by 4 bases. CDR3 protein: CASRGGSVYEQYF. CDR3 coding DNA: TGTGCCAGTAGAGGCGGGAGTGTATACGAGCAGTACTTC.

This clone was picked up a small number of times. This chain links TRBV6-5 with TRBJ2-7, with D tentatively TRBD1 (6 bases). In germline, CDR1 is MNHEY, CDR2 SVGAGI. Trimming removed 5 bases from V and 1 base from J, with 6 bases in between. The CDR3 is 12 residues long. This CDR3 reads CASSTGSYEQYF. CDR3 coding DNA: TGTGCCAGCAGTACAGGGTCCTACGAGCAGTACTTC.